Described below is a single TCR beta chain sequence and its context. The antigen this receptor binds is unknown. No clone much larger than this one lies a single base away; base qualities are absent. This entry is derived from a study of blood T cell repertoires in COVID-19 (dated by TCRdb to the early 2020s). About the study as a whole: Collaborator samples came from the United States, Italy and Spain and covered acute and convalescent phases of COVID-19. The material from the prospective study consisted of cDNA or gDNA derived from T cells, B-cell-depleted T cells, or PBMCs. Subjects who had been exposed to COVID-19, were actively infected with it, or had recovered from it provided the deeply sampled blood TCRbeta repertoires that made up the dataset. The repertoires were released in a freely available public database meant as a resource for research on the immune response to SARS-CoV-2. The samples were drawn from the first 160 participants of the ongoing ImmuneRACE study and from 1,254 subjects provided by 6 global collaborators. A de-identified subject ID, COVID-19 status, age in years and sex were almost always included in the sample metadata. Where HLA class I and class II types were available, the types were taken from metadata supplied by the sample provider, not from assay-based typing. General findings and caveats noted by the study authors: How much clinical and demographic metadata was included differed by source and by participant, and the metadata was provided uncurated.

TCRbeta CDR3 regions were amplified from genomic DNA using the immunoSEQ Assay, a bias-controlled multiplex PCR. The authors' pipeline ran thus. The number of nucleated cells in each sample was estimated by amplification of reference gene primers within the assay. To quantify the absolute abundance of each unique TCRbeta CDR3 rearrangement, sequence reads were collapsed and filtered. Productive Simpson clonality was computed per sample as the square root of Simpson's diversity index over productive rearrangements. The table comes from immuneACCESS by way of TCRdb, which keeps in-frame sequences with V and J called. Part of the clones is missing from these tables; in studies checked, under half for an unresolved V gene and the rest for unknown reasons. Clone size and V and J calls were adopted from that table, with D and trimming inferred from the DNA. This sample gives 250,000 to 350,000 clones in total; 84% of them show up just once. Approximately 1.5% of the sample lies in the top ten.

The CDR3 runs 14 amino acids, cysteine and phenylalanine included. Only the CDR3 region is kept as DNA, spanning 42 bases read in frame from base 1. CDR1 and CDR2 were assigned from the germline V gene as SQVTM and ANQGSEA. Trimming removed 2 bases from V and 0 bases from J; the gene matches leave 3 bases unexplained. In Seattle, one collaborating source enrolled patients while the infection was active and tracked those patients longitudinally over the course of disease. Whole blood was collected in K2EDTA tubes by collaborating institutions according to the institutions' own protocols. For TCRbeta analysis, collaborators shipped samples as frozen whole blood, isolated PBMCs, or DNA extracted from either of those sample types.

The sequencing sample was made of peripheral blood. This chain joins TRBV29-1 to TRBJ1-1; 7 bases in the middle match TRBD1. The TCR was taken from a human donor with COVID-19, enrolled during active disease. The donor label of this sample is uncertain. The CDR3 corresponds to CSVEQGGMNTEAFF. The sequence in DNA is TGCAGCGTTGAACAGGGGGGCATGAACACTGAAGCTTTCTTT.